The present entry profiles one TCR beta chain with its context. The sample originates from a study of blood T cell repertoires in COVID-19. J gave up 2 bases and V 3 bases, and 7 bases lay outside the gene matches. The CDR3 is 16 residues long. Germline lookup yields CDR1 SGHKS and CDR2 YYEKEE (reference sequence). Clones were sequenced by immunoSEQ multiplex PCR, and TCRdb holds only the in-frame ones, with some missing. The sample carries about 150,000 clones, more than 75% recorded once. The chain recombines TRBV5-5 with TRBJ2-5; TRBD1 matches at 10 bases. This clonotype was sampled from a woman of 80 years or more with COVID-19, enrolled during active disease. Sample: peripheral blood. This CDR3 reads CASSSGTGVFQETQYF. CDR3 nucleotide sequence: TGTGCCAGCAGCTCCGGGACAGGGGTCTTTCAAGAGACCCAGTACTTC.